The entry that follows covers one TCR beta chain sequence. Germline trimming cut 4 bases from V and 5 bases from J; bases unmatched to any gene: 12. CDR1 is SGHVS, CDR2 FQNEAQ, per germline. This CDR3 contains 17 residues. Noted time point: after dendritic cell vaccination, including at tumor progression/relapse. The entry originates in a study of glioma-infiltrating T cells after dendritic cell vaccination. Here immunoSEQ multiplex PCR was the method, and the copy in TCRdb shows in-frame clones only, minus some. The table shows approximately 99,000 clones, with around 80% occurring only once. The chain recombines TRBV7-8 with TRBJ2-1; 9 nucleotides line up with TRBD2. The source of this sequence is a human donor with glioblastoma. The sequencing used blood, collected after dendritic cell vaccination. CDR3 DNA: TGTGCCAGCAGCTCAACAAACCTAGCGGGGCAGCACAATGAGCAGTTCTTC. Its protein product is CASSSTNLAGQHNEQFF.